This T cell receptor beta chain was sequenced for a study of blood T cell repertoires in COVID-19 (dated by TCRdb to the early 2020s). Background for the entire study: Samples covering the acute and convalescent phases of COVID-19 were provided by collaborators in the United States, Italy and Spain. The material from the prospective study consisted of cDNA or gDNA derived from T cells, B-cell-depleted T cells, or PBMCs. Subjects who had been exposed to COVID-19, were actively infected with it, or had recovered from it provided the deeply sampled blood TCRbeta repertoires that made up the dataset. The repertoires were released in a freely available public database meant as a resource for research on the immune response to SARS-CoV-2. Samples were obtained from the ongoing ImmuneRACE study (first 160 participants) and from 1,254 subjects provided by 6 global collaborators. The sample metadata nearly always contained a de-identified subject ID, COVID-19 status, age in years and sex. Where available, HLA class I and class II types were obtained from metadata supplied by the sample provider rather than from assay-based typing.

Whole blood was collected in K2EDTA tubes by collaborating institutions according to the institutions' own protocols. For TCRbeta analysis, collaborator samples were shipped as frozen whole blood, as isolated PBMCs, or as DNA extracted from either sample type. TCRbeta CDR3 regions were amplified from genomic DNA using the immunoSEQ Assay, a bias-controlled multiplex PCR. The original pipeline was this. Within the assay, amplification of reference gene primers was used to estimate how many nucleated cells each sample contained. To quantify the absolute abundance of each unique TCRbeta CDR3 rearrangement, sequence reads were collapsed and filtered. For each sample, productive Simpson clonality was calculated as the square root of Simpson's diversity index across productive rearrangements. TCRdb took this table from immuneACCESS and kept in-frame rearrangements with V and J called. Such tables lack part of the clones; where checked against another copy, unresolved V genes explain under half of the gap, and the rest is unexplained. D and trimming come from the DNA, and the V and J calls and clone size come from that table. Recorded for this sample are approximately 300,000 clones; 88% of them occurred a single time. Clones ranked in the top ten supply under 5% of the sample.

Study-wide findings and limitations: The amount of clinical and demographic metadata varied by source and participant and was provided uncurated.

Via the germline V gene, CDR1 is SGHTA and CDR2 FQGNSA. Here V drops 6 bases and J drops 5 bases, and the junction holds 12 bases not matched to any gene. There are 15 amino acids in the CDR3, from cysteine to phenylalanine inclusive. CDR3 DNA is the only sequence kept; it has 45 bases, read in frame from the first base. About this clone: Its antigen is not yet known. No clone much larger than this one lies a single base away; base qualities are absent.

This chain is built from TRBV7-2 and TRBJ2-5; a stretch of 7 junction bases matches TRBD2. The source is a woman between 50 and 59 years old with active or convalescent COVID-19. Input material: peripheral blood. The CDR3 sequence is CASRLLSGMAETQYF. The DNA reads as follows: TGTGCCAGCAGACTACTGAGCGGGATGGCGGAGACCCAGTACTTC. Supplemented by the reference TRBV7-2 and TRBJ2-5 proteins around the CDR3, the complete variable domain is GAGVSQSPSNKVTEKGKDVELRCDPISGHTALYWYRQSLGQGLEFLIYFQGNSAPDKSGLPSDRFSAERTGGSVSTLTIQRTQQEDSAVYLCASRLLSGMAETQYFGPGTRLLVL.